This T cell receptor (beta chain) was captured by sequencing in a study of T-cell reconstitution after alpha-beta-depleted transplantation in children. The sample holds many counts of this clonotype. Preparation of the TCRbeta library involved a method that used unique molecular identifiers. TCRdb ran MiXCR on the PCR reads and lists one entry per CDR3 protein. The sample contains some 350,000 distinct CDR3 sequences, roughly 16% of which appear only once. V shed 5 bases, J shed 2 bases, and the junction held 9 bases outside the gene matches. The CDR3 contains 16 residues. Germline loops: CDR1 SGHVS, CDR2 FQNEAQ.

This clonotype originated in a male patient aged 2 to 9 who had a stem cell transplant for acute lymphoblastic leukemia, so the T cells may come from the graft donor. Sequencing was performed on PBMCs, mostly from graft donor cells, taken 360 days after TCRalphabeta/CD19-depleted stem cell transplant. V and J are TRBV7-8 and TRBJ2-3, with 8 bases lining up with TRBD2. The CDR3 DNA follows: TGTGCCAGCAGCCCCCTCGGGCGGGGGGCCACAGATACGCAGTATTTT. It translates to CASSPLGRGATDTQYF. Full variable domain (outside the CDR3, taken from reference TRBV7-8 and TRBJ2-3): GAGVSQSPRYKVAKRGQDVALRCDPISGHVSLFWYQQALGQGPEFLTYFQNEAQLDKSGLPSDRFFAERPEGSVSTLKIQRTQQEDSAVYLCASSPLGRGATDTQYFGPGTRLTVL.